One and the same sample provided the 21 T cell receptor beta chains below, sequenced in a study of cytomegalovirus exposure and HLA in healthy donors (dated by TCRdb to about 2017). The library was made by the immunoSEQ multiplex PCR assay. For the multiplex PCR, a mixture combining 60 forward primers for TCR Vbeta segments and 13 reverse primers for TCR Jbeta segments was used. The table comes from immuneACCESS by way of TCRdb, which keeps in-frame sequences with V and J called. Part of the clones is missing from these tables; in studies checked, under half for an unresolved V gene and the rest for unknown reasons. The sample table records roughly 130,000 clones; around three quarters of these occur just once. Roughly 2.5% of the sample is taken by the ten largest. The sequencing sample was made of PBMCs. All receptors derive from a man aged 25-45 years in good health and CMV-seronegative.

V gene TRBV4-1 combines with J gene TRBJ1-1, with a tentative D call TRBD1 (5 bases). The germline V gene encodes CDR1 MGHRA and CDR2 YSYEKL. V was clipped by 4 bases and J by 2 bases, with 14 bases between them. CDR3 size: 15 residues. CDR3 bases: TGCGCCAGCAGCCCGGGAGACGGGGGAAACACTGAAGCTTTCTTT. This sequence encodes CASSPGDGGNTEAFF.

Details on this clone: An end of the junction does not agree with germline; a read error may underlie this. This rearrangement joins TRBV29-1 to TRBJ1-2; no reliable D call. The CDR3 loop spans 13 amino acids. Germline V gives CDR1 SQVTM, CDR2 ANQGSEA. CDR3 DNA: TGCAGCGTTGAGCTGACTGGGAGCAATACCTACCCCTTC. It encodes CSVELTGSNTYPF.

The genes are TRBV4-1 and TRBJ2-2; 10 bases line up with TRBD1. The CDR3 has 15 residues. Trimming at V came to 5 bases and at J to 4 bases, leaving 4 bases not matched to a gene. CDR1 is MGHRA and CDR2 is YSYEKL in the germline V gene. Here the CDR3 DNA reads TGCGCCAGCAGCGACAGGGGGCGGGTCACCGGGGAGCTGTTTTTT. It codes for CASSDRGRVTGELFF.

The rearrangement links TRBV14 to TRBJ2-2, with D tentatively TRBD1 (6 bases). Between the trimmed V and J ends, which lost 7 bases and 2 bases, there was a span of 20 bases. The germline V gene encodes CDR1 SGHDN and CDR2 FVKESK. The CDR3 loop spans 17 amino acids. DNA for the CDR3: TGTGCCAGCAAGCCAAGAGAGGGGACACCAAACACCGGGGAGCTGTTTTTT. Translating it yields CASKPREGTPNTGELFF.

This clone turned up a few times. CDR3 amino acids: CASSQEDRVHYGYTF. DNA for the CDR3: TGCGCCAGCAGCCAAGAGGACAGGGTACACTATGGCTACACCTTC. The chain is built from TRBV4-1 and TRBJ1-2, with 8 nucleotides matching TRBD1. V dropped 0 bases and J dropped 3; count of bases not matched to a gene: 3. Germline V gene data show CDR1 as MGHRA and CDR2 as YSYEKL. The CDR3 is 15 residues long.

J is TRBJ2-5 and V is TRBV5-1; the match to TRBD1 covers 7 bases. Germline CDR1 reads SGHRS; CDR2 reads YFSETQ. V was pared by 0 bases and J by 5 bases, with 1 base of the junction left unmatched. The length of the CDR3 is 13 residues. The CDR3 DNA sequence: TGCGCCAGCAGCTTGGGCAGGGGGGAGACCCAGTACTTC. Translation: CASSLGRGETQYF.

The chain has TRBV28 and TRBJ2-6, with D possibly matching TRBD2 (5 bases). The V end was cut by 3 bases, the J end by 3 bases, with 9 bases between. Looked up from germline, CDR1 is MDHEN and CDR2 is SYDVKM. The CDR3 has 15 amino acids. The CDR3 loop is CASSFTGFGANVLTF. The CDR3 DNA reads as TGTGCCAGCAGTTTTACGGGGTTTGGGGCCAACGTCCTGACTTTC.

The chain is built from TRBV5-6 and TRBJ2-2, with 9 bases lining up with TRBD1. CDR3 length: 15 residues. Germline CDR1 and CDR2: SGHDT and YYEEEE. J was trimmed by 6 bases and V by 0 bases; bases with no gene match: 3. The CDR3 DNA follows: TGTGCCAGCAGCTTGGGGACAGGGGCGGCCGGGGAGCTGTTTTTT. It codes for CASSLGTGAAGELFF.

The chain links TRBV9 to TRBJ2-1, with D tentatively TRBD2 (6 bases). Germline V gives CDR1 SGDLS, CDR2 YYNGEE. The length of the CDR3 is 15 residues. V shed 3 bases and J shed 5 bases, with 15 bases lying between them. The CDR3 reads CASSGSGLVNNEQFF. Here the CDR3 DNA reads TGTGCCAGCAGCGGATCGGGACTCGTGAACAATGAGCAGTTCTTC.

The genes are TRBV2 and TRBJ2-3, with 14 bases matching TRBD2. Germline V CDR1 and CDR2: SNHLY, FYNNEI. The length of the CDR3 is 16 residues. J was trimmed by 7 bases and V by 6 bases; bases with no gene match: 9. As DNA, the CDR3 is TGTGCCAGCAGCGAAAGACTAGCGGGAGGGCAATATACGCAGTATTTT. Translating gives CASSERLAGGQYTQYF.

The CDR3 DNA sequence: TGTGCCAGCAGCCCAGGACAGGGATCGATCTTCCACGAGCAGTACTTC. This translates into CASSPGQGSIFHEQYF. The chain employs TRBV28 and TRBJ2-7; 8 bases are a match to TRBD1. The germline V gene encodes CDR1 MDHEN and CDR2 SYDVKM. CDR3 length: 16 residues. The J segment lost 5 bases and the V segment lost 6 bases, leaving 15 bases of the junction unmatched.

The J gene is TRBJ2-1, the V gene TRBV7-2; 8 bases line up with TRBD2. CDR1 is SGHTA and CDR2 is FQGNSA in the germline V gene. Unmatched junction bases numbered 10, after V lost 0 bases and J lost 6 bases. There are 17 residues in the CDR3. CDR3 amino acids: CASSLASGGLILNEQFF. CDR3 bases: TGTGCCAGCAGCTTAGCGTCGGGAGGGTTGATACTCAATGAGCAGTTCTTC. The full variable domain, its missing parts supplied by reference TRBV7-2 and TRBJ2-1, is GAGVSQSPSNKVTEKGKDVELRCDPISGHTALYWYRQSLGQGLEFLIYFQGNSAPDKSGLPSDRFSAERTGGSVSTLTIQRTQQEDSAVYLCASSLASGGLILNEQFFGPGTRLTVL.

The chain carries TRBV7-9 and TRBJ2-7; TRBD2 matches 8 bases. Germline V gives CDR1 SEHNR, CDR2 FQNEAQ (reference sequence). After removal of 1 base from V and 3 bases from J, the junction contained 8 bases not matched to a gene. The CDR3 has 16 residues. Here the CDR3 DNA reads TGTGCCAGCAGCTTAGAGGGGGGCGGGGGGCTCTACGAGCAGTACTTC. It codes for CASSLEGGGGLYEQYF. Using reference TRBV7-9 and TRBJ2-7 for the parts outside the CDR3, the full variable domain is DTGVSQNPRHKITKRGQNVTFRCDPISEHNRLYWYRQTLGQGPEFLTYFQNEAQLEKSRLLSDRFSAERPKGSFSTLEIQRTEQGDSAMYLCASSLEGGGGLYEQYFGPGTRLTVT.

A single count supports this clone. The gene calls are TRBV5-5 and TRBJ2-3; D might be TRBD2 (5 bases). Germline-derived CDR1 and CDR2 are SGHKS and YYEKEE (reference sequence). The germline V and J ends were trimmed by 4 bases and 0 bases, with 9 bases remaining between them. The CDR3 extends over 14 amino acids. CDR3 loop: CASSPGTSTDTQYF. The CDR3 DNA follows: TGTGCCAGCAGCCCGGGAACTAGCACAGATACGCAGTATTTT.

The V and J genes are TRBV7-9 and TRBJ1-1; 11 bases match TRBD1. The CDR3 length is 15 residues. Trimming removed 5 bases from V and 3 bases from J; junction bases left unmatched: 5. Germline lookup yields CDR1 SEHNR and CDR2 FQNEAQ (reference sequence). CDR3 sequence (DNA): TGTGCCAGCAGCAATTGGGACAGGGGGGACACTGAAGCTTTCTTT. This gives the protein CASSNWDRGDTEAFF.

As concerns this clone: A read error may account for a junction end that differs from germline. The genes are TRBV4-1 and TRBJ1-5; possible D gene TRBD1, 5 bases. The length of the CDR3 is 17 residues. Germline V gene data show CDR1 as MGHRA and CDR2 as YSYEKL. The CDR3 DNA reads as TGCGCCAGCAGCCGACTTACGGGGGGGGTTAGCAATCAGCCCCAGAATTTT. Protein: CASSRLTGGVSNQPQNF.

The gene calls are TRBV27 and TRBJ2-1, with D perhaps matching TRBD1 (5 bases). V was clipped by 4 bases and J by 8 bases, with 12 bases between them. CDR1 is MNHEY and CDR2 is SMNVEV in the germline V gene (reference sequence). This CDR3 is built from 13 residues. CDR3 nucleotide sequence: TGTGCCAGCAGTTCCCAGGGTTTCCATGAGCAGTTCTTC. This codes for CASSSQGFHEQFF.

The V and J genes are TRBV19 and TRBJ1-5; D may be TRBD1 (5 bases). The CDR3 is 14 amino acids. V gave up 6 bases and J gave up 6 bases, with 15 bases separating them. In germline, CDR1 is LNHDA, CDR2 SQIVND (reference sequence). CDR3 sequence reads: CASRQAGLGQPQHF. Written as DNA, the CDR3 is TGTGCCAGTAGACAGGCCGGGCTCGGTCAGCCCCAGCATTTT.

This clone was detected a few times. The chain is built from TRBV15 and TRBJ2-3; 7 bases fit TRBD2. The CDR3 extends over 17 amino acids. Trimming at V came to 0 bases and at J to 2 bases, leaving 8 bases not matched to a gene. In germline, CDR1 is LNHNV, CDR2 YYDKDF (reference sequence). The CDR3 coding sequence is TGTGCCACCAGCAGAGATCGACTAGCAGAATTCACAGATACGCAGTATTTT. Protein product: CATSRDRLAEFTDTQYF. Full variable domain (missing parts from reference TRBV15 and TRBJ2-3): DAMVIQNPRYQVTQFGKPVTLSCSQTLNHNVMYWYQQKSSQAPKLLFHYYDKDFNNEADTPDNFQSRRPNTSFCFLDIRSPGLGDTAMYLCATSRDRLAEFTDTQYFGPGTRLTVL.

This chain uses TRBV4-1 with TRBJ2-7; D may be TRBD1 (5 bases). Trimming shortened V by 4 bases and J by 4 bases, and 17 bases separated the two germline ends. The CDR3 runs 15 residues. Germline V gene sequence: CDR1 MGHRA, CDR2 YSYEKL. The CDR3 spells CASSPIRGQEYEQYF. In DNA, the CDR3 is TGCGCCAGCAGCCCCATCCGTGGACAAGAATACGAGCAGTACTTC.

The count of this clone is one. This chain joins TRBV10-3 and TRBJ1-1; D is perhaps TRBD1 (5 bases). Germline V gives CDR1 ENHRY, CDR2 SYGVKD. This CDR3 contains 15 residues. V was clipped by 6 bases and J by 1 base, with 15 bases between them. DNA for the CDR3: TGTGCCATCAGGGACCCGACAGAAACGAACACTGAAGCTTTCTTT. Its translation: CAIRDPTETNTEAFF.